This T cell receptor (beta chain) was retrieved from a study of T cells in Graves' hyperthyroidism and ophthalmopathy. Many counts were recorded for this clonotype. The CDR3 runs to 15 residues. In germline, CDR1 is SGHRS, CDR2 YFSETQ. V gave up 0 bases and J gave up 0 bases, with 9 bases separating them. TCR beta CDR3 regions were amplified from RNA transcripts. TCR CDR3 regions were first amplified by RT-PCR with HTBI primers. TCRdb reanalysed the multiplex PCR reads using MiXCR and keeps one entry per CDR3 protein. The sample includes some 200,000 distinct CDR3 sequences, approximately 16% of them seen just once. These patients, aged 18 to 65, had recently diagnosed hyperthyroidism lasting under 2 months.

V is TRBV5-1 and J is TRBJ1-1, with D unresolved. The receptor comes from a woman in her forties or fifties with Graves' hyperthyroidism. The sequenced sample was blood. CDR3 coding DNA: TGCGCCAGCAGCTTGGGGAGAGGGATGAACACTGAAGCTTTCTTT. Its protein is CASSLGRGMNTEAFF.